These 7 T cell receptor beta chains were sequenced from one sample in a study of human T cells and chemical hapten exposure. The sample's time point: patch test 3, about 24 weeks after DPC sensitization. The treatment was: therapeutic diphenylcyclopropenone sensitization with weekly scalp DPC. A single record per CDR3 protein comes from TCRdb applying MiXCR to the RACE reads. The repertoire has 100,000 to 150,000 distinct CDR3 sequences, approximately 10% of them found once; the top ten carry around 2.4%. Material: whole blood, obtained in connection with sensitization to the hapten diphenylcyclopropenone (DPC). Receptor source: a woman aged 45-65 years with alopecia areata. Some clones in this sample may be carry-over from other donors' samples.

This clonotype came up a few times. The chain employs TRBV2 and TRBJ2-7; TRBD1 is a possible D gene (6 bases). CDR1 SNHLY and CDR2 FYNNEI come from the germline V gene. This CDR3 region has 15 residues. The germline V and J ends were trimmed by 2 bases and 2 bases, with 13 bases remaining between them. CDR3 loop: CASSERTVRTYEQYF. CDR3 in DNA: TGTGCCAGCAGTGAACGGACAGTTAGAACCTACGAGCAGTACTTC.

This clonotype came up a few times. The chain combines TRBV2 with TRBJ1-6; no clear D. This CDR3 has 13 residues. The germline V and J ends were trimmed by 7 bases and 4 bases, with 8 bases remaining between them. Germline V gene lookup returns CDR1 SNHLY and CDR2 FYNNEI. CDR3 DNA: TGTGCCAGCACCTCCGATTATAATTCACCCCTCCACTTT. It translates to CASTSDYNSPLHF.

This clonotype was observed a few times. The chain is built from TRBV20-1 and TRBJ2-1; 11 bases fit TRBD2. The CDR3 totals 15 residues. Unmatched junction bases numbered 6, after V lost 3 bases and J lost 5 bases. The germline V gene has CDR1 DFQATT and CDR2 SNEGSKA (reference sequence). The CDR3 DNA reads TGCAGTGCTAGCTTTATAGCGGGAGGGGACAATGAGCAGTTCTTC. Its translation is CSASFIAGGDNEQFF.

This clonotype has a handful of counts. This rearrangement joins TRBV6-5 to TRBJ2-5; D unclear. This CDR3 is built from 14 residues. V was cut by 1 base and J by 4 bases, with 10 bases left in between. Per germline, CDR1 MNHEY and CDR2 SVGAGI. The CDR3 here is CASSYFSPPETQYF. CDR3 nucleotide sequence: TGTGCCAGCAGTTACTTCTCTCCGCCAGAGACCCAGTACTTC.

This clonotype occurred a few times. The V and J genes are TRBV20-1 and TRBJ2-3; 11 bases align to TRBD2. V shed 0 bases and J 5 bases; nucleotides not matched to a gene: 7. CDR3 length: 16 residues. Per germline, CDR1 DFQATT and CDR2 SNEGSKA (reference sequence). CDR3 DNA: TGCAGTGCTAGAGATTTAGCGGGGGGGCATATAGATACGCAGTATTTT. Translated, it gives CSARDLAGGHIDTQYF.

The V and J genes are TRBV20-1 and TRBJ1-5; D uncertain. The CDR3 extends over 14 amino acids. In germline, CDR1 is DFQATT, CDR2 SNEGSKA (reference sequence). V was clipped by 3 bases and J by 0 bases, with 9 bases between them. The CDR3 bases are TGCAGTGCTAGTCCCAGCCATAGCAATCAGCCCCAGCATTTT. Protein: CSASPSHSNQPQHF.

This clonotype was seen a few times. The rearrangement links TRBV7-2 to TRBJ2-1; D is possibly TRBD2 (5 bases). Looked up from germline, CDR1 is SGHTA and CDR2 is FQGNSA. This CDR3 contains 16 residues. Trimming cost V 5 bases and J 0 bases, with 14 bases left between them. The CDR3 protein is CASSAVAPSSYNEQFF. The DNA of the CDR3 is TGTGCCAGCAGCGCAGTAGCGCCTAGCTCCTACAATGAGCAGTTCTTC. Together with reference TRBV7-2 and TRBJ2-1, the CDR3 gives the full variable domain: GAGVSQSPSNKVTEKGKDVELRCDPISGHTALYWYRQSLGQGLEFLIYFQGNSAPDKSGLPSDRFSAERTGGSVSTLTIQRTQQEDSAVYLCASSAVAPSSYNEQFFGPGTRLTVL.